This TCR beta chain derives from a study of blood T cell repertoires in COVID-19. Study context: There were acute and convalescent COVID-19 samples, and they came from the United States, Italy and Spain. PBMCs, B-cell-depleted T cells, or T cells provided the cDNA or gDNA that made up the material.

Per the original data handling: Reference gene primer amplification gave estimated nucleated cell counts. Profiled with immunoSEQ multiplex PCR; TCRdb holds only in-frame clones, not every one. That table supplies the V and J calls and clone size; D and trimming were determined from the DNA. The table shows fewer than 65,000 clones, with over 70% occurring only once. This CDR3 contains 14 residues. Trimming removed 5 bases at V and 0 bases at J, with 8 bases between. CDR1 and CDR2 from the germline V gene are MDHEN and SYDVKM. Sequencing was done on a sample of peripheral blood. The chain joins TRBV28 to TRBJ1-3; D gene ambiguous. The clonotype comes from a young man with COVID-19, enrolled during active disease. CDR3 DNA: TGTGCCAGCAGTGACTTCGGCTCTGGAAACACCATATATTTT. Translating it yields CASSDFGSGNTIYF.